This T cell receptor beta chain was captured by sequencing in a study of identical twins. Per the germline V gene, CDR1 is MNHEY and CDR2 is SVGAGI. The V end lost 6 bases, the J end lost 7 bases, and 12 bases lay between the germline ends. The CDR3 sequence is 12 residues long. In TCRdb, the 5' RACE reads were re-called with MiXCR into one record per CDR3 protein. Among some 500,000 distinct CDR3 sequences listed, 22% were seen once. These data are also associated with another study on T cells expressing NK-cell markers.

Sequencing was done on a sample of CD4+ T cells sorted from blood. V is TRBV6-5 and J is TRBJ1-2, with D perhaps TRBD1 (6 bases). This sequence originates from a woman aged 18-29 years in good health. CDR3 in DNA: TGTGCCAGCAGCCAAGGGGGGGGTGGCTACACCTTC. Protein: CASSQGGGGYTF.